These 14 T cell receptor beta chains share one sample of origin, sequenced in a study of blood T cells in healthy people across ages. Next came a second PCR, run for roughly 6 to 11 cycles, which used a sample-barcoded 5' primer along with a J-beta primer mix. TCRdb reanalysed the 5' RACE reads using MiXCR and keeps one entry per CDR3 protein. The table has some 640,000 distinct CDR3 sequences, over 45% seen once. Sequenced input: blood. All receptors come from a woman aged 60-70 years in good health.

This clonotype has just a few counts. The rearrangement joins TRBV20-1 to TRBJ2-5; D gene unclear. V dropped 2 bases and J dropped 5 bases, with 6 bases sitting between them. In germline, CDR1 is DFQATT, CDR2 SNEGSKA (reference sequence). There are 11 residues in the CDR3. The CDR3: CSARTRETQYF. CDR3 coding DNA: TGCAGTGCTAGAACCCGCGAGACCCAGTACTTC.

CDR3 residues: CSARDRVSGELFF. As DNA, the CDR3 is TGCAGTGCCCGGGACAGGGTCTCCGGGGAGCTGTTTTTT. The chain carries TRBV20-1 and TRBJ2-2, with 9 nucleotides matching TRBD1. After removal of 6 bases from V and 6 bases from J, the junction contained 5 bases not matched to a gene. Germline V CDR1 and CDR2: DFQATT, SNEGSKA (reference sequence). The CDR3 extends over 13 amino acids.

V usage is TRBV3-1 and J usage is TRBJ2-4; TRBD1 aligns across 7 bases. The CDR3 has 16 amino acids. Per the germline V gene, CDR1 is LGHDT and CDR2 is YNNKEL (reference sequence). V shed 0 bases and J 5 bases; nucleotides not matched to a gene: 7. The CDR3 coding sequence is TGTGCCAGCAGCCAAGACCACCGACAGGGCGAAAACATTCAGTACTTC. Its translation is CASSQDHRQGENIQYF.

The chain links TRBV28 to TRBJ2-7; perhaps TRBD2 as D (5 bases). TRBJ2-5 explains the end of the DNA better; the J call may be wrong. The CDR3 spans 16 residues. Germline lookup yields CDR1 MDHEN and CDR2 SYDVKM. The CDR3 region is CASSKPLWGSAGTQYF. CDR3 DNA: TGTGCCAGCAGTAAACCTTTATGGGGTTCTGCGGGGACCCAGTACTTC.

The chain links TRBV9 to TRBJ2-7, with D perhaps TRBD2 (7 bases). CDR1 SGDLS and CDR2 YYNGEE come from the germline V gene. The CDR3 runs to 15 residues. V was trimmed by 6 bases and J by 6 bases, leaving 22 bases between them. The chain's CDR3 is CASNERGGLSTEQYF. The CDR3 coding sequence is TGTGCCAGCAACGAAAGGGGGGGCTTATCGACCGAGCAGTACTTC. Complete variable domain (other parts from reference TRBV9 and TRBJ2-7): DSGVTQTPKHLITATGQRVTLRCSPRSGDLSVYWYQQSLDQGLQFLIQYYNGEERAKGNILERFSAQQFPDLHSELNLSSLELGDSALYFCASNERGGLSTEQYFGPGTRLTVT.

This clonotype was seen ten or more times. The V and J genes are TRBV4-2 and TRBJ2-5; 12 nucleotides align to TRBD2. Germline-derived CDR1 and CDR2 are LGHNA and YNFKEQ. The CDR3 length is 16 residues. The V gene end was trimmed by 7 bases and the J gene end by 2 bases; junction bases not matched to a gene: 8. The CDR3 sequence is CASTLLAGGVQETQYF. The CDR3 nucleotides read TGTGCCAGCACACTACTAGCGGGAGGAGTACAAGAGACCCAGTACTTC.

This clonotype was picked up a small number of times. The chain recombines TRBV20-1 with TRBJ2-3; 8 bases are shared with TRBD1. V dropped 6 bases and J dropped 0; count of bases not matched to a gene: 8. This CDR3 contains 15 residues. The germline V gene has CDR1 DFQATT and CDR2 SNEGSKA (reference sequence). The DNA of the CDR3 is TGCAGTGCCGATTACGGACAGGGAAGCACAGATACGCAGTATTTT. Translated, it gives CSADYGQGSTDTQYF.

V gene TRBV12-3 or TRBV12-4 combines with J gene TRBJ1-5, with D perhaps matching TRBD1 (5 bases). The V gene lost 5 bases and the J gene lost 8 bases, with 22 bases spanning the gap. There are 16 residues in the CDR3. This CDR3 is CASSPMGGASKKPQHF. Here the CDR3 DNA reads TGTGCCAGCAGTCCCATGGGTGGGGCGTCGAAGAAGCCCCAGCATTTT.

The chain joins TRBV14 to TRBJ2-7, with TRBD1 matching over 7 bases. V trimming: 5 bases; J trimming: 7 bases; junction bases outside the gene matches: 11. CDR1 is SGHDN and CDR2 is FVKESK in the germline V gene. The CDR3 runs 14 residues. The CDR3 DNA is TGTGCCAGCAGCAACCGACAGGGTATAGGGGAGCAGTACTTC. Translating gives CASSNRQGIGEQYF.

CDR3 DNA: TGTGCCAGCAGCAAACGCGGGAGAGAGGATACGCAGTATTTT. This sequence encodes CASSKRGREDTQYF. This sequence joins TRBV11-2 and TRBJ2-3; TRBD2 aligns across 7 bases. The CDR3 runs 14 residues. CDR1 SGHAT and CDR2 FQNNGV come from the germline V gene. With 5 bases clipped from V and 6 bases from J, the junction kept 8 bases outside the gene matches.

This clonotype has only one observation. The chain links TRBV24-1 to TRBJ2-1; 7 positions match TRBD2. In germline, CDR1 is KGHDR, CDR2 SFDVKD. This CDR3 has 15 residues. The V and J ends lost 3 bases and 4 bases, in that order; junction bases with no gene match: 5. The CDR3 is CATSDAGLSYNEQFF. Here the CDR3 DNA reads TGTGCCACCAGTGATGCGGGACTATCATACAATGAGCAGTTCTTC.

CDR3 bases: TGTGCCAGCAGCCGCGTGGGGACTAGCGGGAAAGGTTCCCACGAGCAGTACTTC. This gives the protein CASSRVGTSGKGSHEQYF. This sequence joins TRBV7-2 and TRBJ2-7, with 13 bases matching TRBD2. Germline V gives CDR1 SGHTA, CDR2 FQGNSA. The ends lost 5 bases at V and 5 bases at J; junction bases unmatched: 15. CDR3 length: 18 residues.

The CDR3 loop reads CASSYIGYGYGYTF. The CDR3 DNA follows: TGTGCCAGCAGTTATATCGGTTACGGCTATGGCTACACCTTC. V usage is TRBV6-5 and J usage is TRBJ1-2; D gene uncertain. The CDR3 extends over 14 amino acids. Germline assignment: CDR1 MNHEY and CDR2 SVGAGI. V was trimmed by 3 bases and J by 4 bases, leaving 12 bases between them.

V is TRBV5-1 and J is TRBJ2-3, with TRBD2 as a possible D gene (5 bases). The V and J ends lost 1 base and 2 bases respectively, with 8 bases between them. Germline V gene sequence: CDR1 SGHRS, CDR2 YFSETQ. The CDR3 consists of 14 residues. CDR3 sequence (DNA): TGCGCCAGCAGCTTGATCGGGATCACAGATACGCAGTATTTT. Protein: CASSLIGITDTQYF.